The 23 T cell receptor beta chains below all came from one sample that was sequenced in a study of regulatory T cells in long-lasting Graves disease (dated by TCRdb to the early 2020s). The protocol used for the library was multiplex PCR. The run used an Illumina HiSeq 4000. TCR beta libraries were built with iRepertoire HTBI primers and Arm-PCR amplification of CDR3 regions. TCRdb cleaned the public reads at Q25 with fastp, built clones with MiXCR and kept in-frame beta chains. Identical CDR3 proteins give one entry, which carries the most common genes and DNA. The sample profile shows 200,000 to 250,000 distinct CDR3 sequences; approximately 19% of them were found once. Clones ranked in the top ten supply 12% of the sample. This specimen's time point label, per the study, means: newly diagnosed GD, antithyroid drugs for less than 3 months. For both TCR sequencing and RNA sequencing, RNA was extracted from PBMCs in TRIzol.

Another study also made use of these data, one on T cells in Graves' hyperthyroidism and ophthalmopathy.

The material was peripheral blood mononuclear cells (PBMCs), obtained at new diagnosis, from a patient treated with antithyroid drugs. The receptor set was obtained from a woman aged 25 to 39 with Graves disease. Donor details come from another sample of the same person, matched by shared clones.

This chain connects TRBV5-4 to TRBJ2-1; D not resolved. There are 12 residues in the CDR3. V lost 9 bases and J lost 8, with 15 bases in between. Germline V lookup: CDR1 SGHNT, CDR2 YYREEE (reference sequence). The CDR3 region is CATYRVGYEQFF. In DNA form, the CDR3 reads TGTGCCACTTATAGAGTGGGTTATGAGCAGTTCTTC. Filled out from reference TRBV5-4 and TRBJ2-1, the complete variable domain reads ETGVTQSPTHLIKTRGQQVTLRCSSQSGHNTVSWYQQALGQGPQFIFQYYREEENGRGNFPPRFSGLQFPNYSSELNVNALELDDSALYLCATYRVGYEQFFGPGTRLTVL.

This clonotype was picked up many times. The rearrangement uses TRBV3-1 and TRBJ1-1; D might be TRBD1 (6 bases). The CDR3 extends over 14 amino acids. Germline V lookup: CDR1 LGHDT, CDR2 YNNKEL (reference sequence). With 3 bases removed from V and 3 bases from J, the gap between germline ends came to 11 bases. DNA for the CDR3: TGTGCCAGCAGCCACTACAGGGATTACACTGAAGCTTTCTTT. It yields the protein CASSHYRDYTEAFF.

A note on this clonotype: Since a much larger clone is just one base distant, this may be a read error. This chain joins TRBV5-4 and TRBJ1-2; D is ambiguous. The CDR3 runs 14 residues. In germline, CDR1 is SGHNT, CDR2 YYREEE (reference sequence). With 0 bases removed from V and 3 bases from J, the gap between germline ends came to 9 bases. The CDR3 region is CASSLAEQHYGYTF. Here the CDR3 DNA reads TGTGCCAGCAGCTTGGCCGAGCAGCACTATGGCTACACCTTC.

The chain recombines TRBV20-1 with TRBJ2-1; D may be TRBD1 or TRBD2 (5 bases each). This CDR3 comprises 13 residues. Germline V gene sequence: CDR1 DFQATT, CDR2 SNEGSKA (reference sequence). The V end was cut by 1 base, the J end by 6 bases, with 10 bases between. In DNA form, the CDR3 reads TGCAGTGCTAGAGCTAGAGGGGTCAATGAGCAGTTCTTC. It specifies CSARARGVNEQFF.

This clonotype was counted ten times or more. The chain has TRBV9 and TRBJ2-5; possibly TRBD2 for D (6 bases). Per germline, CDR1 SGDLS and CDR2 YYNGEE. Trimming stripped 0 bases from V and 9 bases from J, with 15 bases between. The CDR3 contains 14 residues. The CDR3 DNA reads as TGTGCCAGCAGCGTAGATCCGCTAGCGCGGGCCCAGTACTTC. Protein: CASSVDPLARAQYF.

This clonotype was picked up many times. This rearrangement joins TRBV2 to TRBJ1-3; D uncertain. This CDR3 contains 14 residues. Germline CDR1 reads SNHLY; CDR2 reads FYNNEI. The V end lost 7 bases, the J end lost 0 bases, and 10 bases lay between the germline ends. In DNA form, the CDR3 reads TGTGCCAGCAAAGCCCTAAACTCTGGAAACACCATATATTTT. Its translation is CASKALNSGNTIYF. Combining the CDR3 with reference TRBV2 and TRBJ1-3 gives the whole variable domain EPEVTQTPSHQVTQMGQEVILRCVPISNHLYFYWYRQILGQKVEFLVSFYNNEISEKSEIFDDQFSVERPDGSNFTLKIRSTKLEDSAMYFCASKALNSGNTIYFGEGSWLTVV.

The genes are TRBV30 and TRBJ1-2; D ambiguous. There are 14 residues in the CDR3. Trimming stripped 1 base from V and 2 bases from J, with 11 bases between. Germline V gives CDR1 GTSNPN, CDR2 SVGIG (reference sequence). The CDR3 sequence: CAWSGPSGNYGYTF. The CDR3 coding sequence is TGTGCCTGGAGTGGACCGAGTGGAAACTATGGCTACACCTTC.

This clonotype was counted many times. The gene calls are TRBV12-3 or TRBV12-4 and TRBJ1-5; D perhaps matches TRBD1 (5 bases). With 4 bases removed from V and 11 bases from J, the gap between germline ends came to 18 bases. The CDR3 runs 14 residues. For the CDR3, the DNA is TGTGCCAGCAGTTATACGGGACTCCTAAGGACCCAGCATTTT. Amino acids: CASSYTGLLRTQHF.

At least ten counts were recorded for this clonotype. J is TRBJ2-3 and V is TRBV2; D call uncertain. The CDR3 is made up of 11 amino acids. V was trimmed by 6 bases and J by 2 bases, leaving 3 bases between them. CDR1 is SNHLY, CDR2 FYNNEI, per germline. The CDR3 coding sequence is TGTGCCAGCAGGGTCACAGATACGCAGTATTTT. It translates to CASRVTDTQYF.

This clonotype has a count of ten or more. The V and J genes are TRBV10-3 and TRBJ1-5; no reliable D call. Germline-derived CDR1 and CDR2 are ENHRY and SYGVKD. Trimming took off 2 bases at V and 5 bases at J, with 13 bases between the two ends. The CDR3 is 15 amino acids. CDR3: CAISEVGRGDQPQHF. The CDR3 DNA sequence: TGTGCCATCAGTGAGGTAGGGAGAGGAGATCAGCCCCAGCATTTT.

This clonotype was seen many times. This chain links TRBV15 with TRBJ1-2; perhaps TRBD1 as D (5 bases). This CDR3 is 13 amino acids long. Germline CDR1 and CDR2: LNHNV and YYDKDF (reference sequence). Trimming shortened V by 0 bases and J by 8 bases, and 10 bases separated the two germline ends. CDR3 bases: TGTGCCACCAGCAGAGATACGGGGGAGGGCTACACCTTC. It translates to CATSRDTGEGYTF.

V and J are TRBV20-1 and TRBJ2-3; D is possibly TRBD1 or TRBD2 (5 bases each). This CDR3 has 16 amino acids. V was clipped by 6 bases and J by 3 bases, with 22 bases between them. Germline V gene sequence: CDR1 DFQATT, CDR2 SNEGSKA (reference sequence). CDR3 region: CSAQLARAGGTDTQYF. CDR3 nucleotide sequence: TGCAGTGCCCAGCTCGCCAGGGCGGGTGGAACAGATACGCAGTATTTT.

This clonotype was detected many times. The genes are TRBV7-2 and TRBJ2-3; D tentatively fits TRBD1 or TRBD2 (5 bases each). This CDR3 contains 15 residues. V was pared by 5 bases and J by 1 base, with 13 bases between. Germline CDR1 SGHTA, CDR2 FQGNSA. CDR3 nucleotide sequence: TGTGCCAGCAGCCCTCCTGTGGGGGGCACAGATACGCAGTATTTT. This codes for CASSPPVGGTDTQYF. Variable domain in full (rest from reference TRBV7-2 and TRBJ2-3): GAGVSQSPSNKVTEKGKDVELRCDPISGHTALYWYRQSLGQGLEFLIYFQGNSAPDKSGLPSDRFSAERTGGSVSTLTIQRTQQEDSAVYLCASSPPVGGTDTQYFGPGTRLTVL.

Comment on this clonotype: It may be a read error: a sequence one base away is much more abundant. This chain links TRBV2 with TRBJ2-6, with D perhaps matching TRBD1 or TRBD2 (7 bases each). This CDR3 is built from 15 residues. In germline, CDR1 is SNHLY, CDR2 FYNNEI. CDR3 protein: CVSSERDSQANVLTF. The CDR3 DNA is TGTGTCAGCAGCGAGCGGGACAGCCAGGCCAACGTCCTGACTTTC.

At least ten counts were recorded for this clonotype. The chain links TRBV10-1 to TRBJ2-1, with 7 positions matching TRBD2. The V and J ends lost 8 bases and 6 bases, in that order; junction bases with no gene match: 7. CDR1 and CDR2 from the germline V gene are WNHNN and SYGVQD (reference sequence). The CDR3 loop spans 13 amino acids. The CDR3 region has the DNA TGCGCCAGCTTCCGGCGGGAGCCCAATGAGCAGTTCTTC. It translates to CASFRREPNEQFF.

At least ten counts were recorded for this clonotype. This chain links TRBV7-9 with TRBJ2-7; 10 bases agree with TRBD1. Trimming cost V 5 bases and J 7 bases; bases outside gene matches: 8. The CDR3 is 14 residues long. Per germline, CDR1 SEHNR and CDR2 FQNEAQ (reference sequence). In nucleotides, the CDR3 is TGTGCCAGCAGCACCGGGACAGGGGTTGGTGAGCAGTACTTC. The encoded protein is CASSTGTGVGEQYF.

There are many counts of this clonotype. The chain carries TRBV20-1 and TRBJ1-2, with TRBD1 as a possible D gene (5 bases). The CDR3 has 15 residues. Trimming took off 4 bases at V and 3 bases at J, with 18 bases between the two ends. Germline-derived CDR1 and CDR2 are DFQATT and SNEGSKA (reference sequence). This CDR3 is CSAIAGTGGDYGYTF. DNA for the CDR3: TGCAGTGCTATTGCCGGGACGGGAGGGGACTATGGCTACACCTTC.

This clonotype was recorded many times. This rearrangement joins TRBV12-3 or TRBV12-4 to TRBJ1-5; D is undetermined. The ends were cut back, 4 bases at V and 4 bases at J, with 8 bases in the middle. The CDR3 totals 13 residues. DNA of the CDR3: TGTGCCAGCAGTTCCCAATTTAATCAGCCCCAGCATTTT. This encodes CASSSQFNQPQHF.

With regard to this clonotype: Since a much larger clone is just one base distant, this may be a read error. This sequence joins TRBV20-1 and TRBJ2-1; D is ambiguous. Trimming removed 4 bases at V and 8 bases at J, with 9 bases between. The CDR3 is 11 amino acids. Germline V gene data show CDR1 as DFQATT and CDR2 as SNEGSKA (reference sequence). This chain's CDR3 is CSATLRYEQFF. CDR3 DNA: TGCAGTGCTACCCTCAGATATGAGCAGTTCTTC.

At least ten counts were recorded for this clonotype. The chain combines TRBV28 with TRBJ1-6, with a possible D match to TRBD1 (6 bases). Trimming took off 6 bases at V and 0 bases at J, with 18 bases between the two ends. The CDR3 extends over 18 amino acids. CDR1 is MDHEN, CDR2 SYDVKM, per germline. The CDR3 DNA is TGTGCCAGCAGGGGGGGCGGGGAAAGTAGCTCCTATAATTCACCCCTCCACTTT. Protein sequence: CASRGGGESSSYNSPLHF.

The count of this clonotype is one. A read error likely explains this, since a far larger clone differs by one base. V and J are TRBV2 and TRBJ2-3; weak D call: TRBD1 (6 bases). The last part of the DNA fits TRBJ2-1 better; the J call may be wrong. CDR1 and CDR2 (germline): SNHLY, FYNNEI. This CDR3 comprises 15 residues. CDR3 coding DNA: TGTGCCAGCAGCGAACAGGGTGAATCGTCCTACGAGCAGTTCTTC. Translating gives CASSEQGESSYEQFF.

This clonotype was seen at least ten times. V usage is TRBV28 and J usage is TRBJ2-3, with TRBD2 matching 11 bases. The CDR3 runs to 18 residues. V lost 3 bases to trimming and J lost 2 bases; unmatched junction nucleotides: 10. The germline gives CDR1 MDHEN, CDR2 SYDVKM. The chain's CDR3 is CASSFPLAGADPTDTQYF. In nucleotides, the CDR3 is TGTGCCAGCAGTTTTCCACTAGCGGGGGCCGATCCCACAGATACGCAGTATTTT.

At least ten counts were recorded for this clonotype. The chain employs TRBV5-1 and TRBJ2-7, with TRBD1 matching 10 bases. Germline V gene data show CDR1 as SGHRS and CDR2 as YFSETQ. J gave up 0 bases and V 4 bases, and 4 bases lay outside the gene matches. The CDR3 spans 15 residues. In DNA, the CDR3 is TGCGCCAGCAGCCTGGACAGGGGGGGCTCCTACGAGCAGTACTTC. Its translation is CASSLDRGGSYEQYF.